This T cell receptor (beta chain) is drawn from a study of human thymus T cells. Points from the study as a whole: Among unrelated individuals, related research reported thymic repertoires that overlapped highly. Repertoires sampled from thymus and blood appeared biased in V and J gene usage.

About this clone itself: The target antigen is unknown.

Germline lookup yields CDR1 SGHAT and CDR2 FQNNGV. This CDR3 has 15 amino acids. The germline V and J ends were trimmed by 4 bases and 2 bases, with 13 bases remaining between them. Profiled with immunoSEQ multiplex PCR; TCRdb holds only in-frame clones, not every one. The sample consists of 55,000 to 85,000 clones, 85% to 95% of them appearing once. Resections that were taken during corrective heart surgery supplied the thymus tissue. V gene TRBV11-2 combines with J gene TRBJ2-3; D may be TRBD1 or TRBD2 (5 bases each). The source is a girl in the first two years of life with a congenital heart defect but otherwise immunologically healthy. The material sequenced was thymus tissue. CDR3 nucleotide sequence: TGTGCCAGCAGCTCACCATCGGGGCTCACAGATACGCAGTATTTT. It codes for CASSSPSGLTDTQYF.